This TCR beta chain came from a study of beta chain features in type 1 diabetes. Since all of the isolated RNA was reverse transcribed, expressed TCRB transcripts were what got sequenced. The assay was immunoSEQ multiplex PCR, and TCRdb's table has in-frame clones only and misses some. Counted here are about 640,000 clones, around an eighth occurring once; the ten biggest clones make up roughly 0.11%. Study outcomes and limitations: Naive, central memory and Treg TCRB repertoires seemed to resemble each other more closely in patients than they did in healthy donors. Among all four CD4+ subsets, Type 1 diabetes patients had TCRB CDR3s that were moderately but significantly shorter.

With 5 bases clipped from V and 3 bases from J, the junction kept 7 bases outside the gene matches. The CDR3 is 14 residues long. Germline CDR1 MNHEY, CDR2 SVGAGI. Comments on this clone: Its antigen is still unknown.

Sequencing was performed on naive CD4+ T cells from blood. This TCR derives from a man aged 30 to 39 with type 1 diabetes. The chain employs TRBV6-5 and TRBJ2-7, with 7 bases identical to TRBD1. The CDR3 sequence: CASSLRAGGYEQYF. The CDR3 DNA is TGTGCCAGCAGTCTACGGGCAGGGGGCTACGAGCAGTACTTC.